What follows is one T cell receptor beta chain and its context. The antigen remains unidentified. Libraries were prepared by immunoSEQ multiplex PCR; TCRdb keeps only in-frame clonotypes and omits some of them. The table lists 100,000 to 150,000 clones, about 90% of them singletons. V was cut by 2 bases and J by 0 bases, with 3 bases left in between. The germline V gene encodes CDR1 SGHTS and CDR2 YDEGEE. The length of the CDR3 is 13 residues. This entry comes from a study of cytomegalovirus exposure and HLA in healthy donors. A 120-subject validation cohort, separate from the approximately 720-subject first cohort, supplied the donors. Broader study findings: Reports indicated that the classifier achieved high specificity and sensitivity in diagnosing cytomegalovirus status. Most TCRs appeared rarely, but some public TCRs recurred in many donors. The tendency of first-cohort TCR clusters to co-occur in the 90 to 150 validation repertoires was the finding of a later analysis.

The TCR sequence derives from a woman aged 18-30 years in good health and CMV-seronegative. The sequencing input was PBMCs. The gene calls are TRBV5-8 and TRBJ1-5; unclear D gene. CDR3 region: CASSFYSNQPQHF. CDR3 sequence (DNA): TGTGCCAGCAGCTTCTATAGCAATCAGCCCCAGCATTTT.